The clone carrying this T cell receptor beta chain was seen only a few times. What it recognizes is unknown. This sample is drawn from a study of blood T cells in healthy people across ages. A second PCR of 7 to 11 cycles used a sample-barcoded 5' primer and a J-beta primer mix. Each cDNA molecule, via a template-switch adaptor with 12 random nucleotides, was tagged. Via MiXCR, TCRdb re-called the 5' RACE reads, giving one row per CDR3 protein. The profile shows around 1,500,000 distinct CDR3 sequences, 28% of them singletons. The germline V gene encodes CDR1 SNHLY and CDR2 FYNNEI. This CDR3 has 14 residues. The V gene lost 4 bases and the J gene lost 4 bases, with 12 bases spanning the gap. Total RNA extraction produced at least 5 micrograms (per sample) for the study. Findings of the study overall: Using unsorted PBMCs precluded a conclusive naive versus antigen-experienced comparison. Greater diversity and more naive CD4+ cells were seen in long-lived donors than in aged donors.

The chain links TRBV2 to TRBJ2-3; tentatively, D is TRBD2 (5 bases). The receptor comes from a woman younger than 45 in good health. Input material: blood. The CDR3 DNA is TGTGCCAGCAGTGTGCTAGGAGGCCCAGATACGCAGTATTTT. Translation: CASSVLGGPDTQYF.